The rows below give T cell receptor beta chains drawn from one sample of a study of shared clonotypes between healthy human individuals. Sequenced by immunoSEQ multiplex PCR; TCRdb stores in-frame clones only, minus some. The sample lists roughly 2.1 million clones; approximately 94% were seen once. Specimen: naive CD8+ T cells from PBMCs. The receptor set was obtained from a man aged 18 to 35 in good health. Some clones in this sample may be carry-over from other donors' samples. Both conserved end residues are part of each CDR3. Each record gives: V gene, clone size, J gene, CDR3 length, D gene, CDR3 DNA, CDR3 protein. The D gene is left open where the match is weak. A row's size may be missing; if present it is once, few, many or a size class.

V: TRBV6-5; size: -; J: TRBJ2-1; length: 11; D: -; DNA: TGTGCCAGCAGTTACGGGTCGGAGCAGTTCTTC; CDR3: CASSYGSEQFF
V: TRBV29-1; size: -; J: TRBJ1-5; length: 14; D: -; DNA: TGCAGCGTTGAAGAAGGCGGGTTTGGTCAGCCCCAGCATTTT; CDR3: CSVEEGGFGQPQHF
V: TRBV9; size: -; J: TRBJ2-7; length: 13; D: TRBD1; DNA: TGTGCCAGCAGCACACAGGGGGGACGCGAGCAGTACTTC; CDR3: CASSTQGGREQYF
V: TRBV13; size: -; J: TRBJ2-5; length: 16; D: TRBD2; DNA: TGTGCCAGCAGATCTCAAGCGGGAGGGGTCCAAGAGACCCAGTACTTC; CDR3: CASRSQAGGVQETQYF
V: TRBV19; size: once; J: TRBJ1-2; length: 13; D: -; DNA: TGTGCCAGTAATGAGGTGGCCGGCTATGGCTACACCTTC; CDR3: CASNEVAGYGYTF
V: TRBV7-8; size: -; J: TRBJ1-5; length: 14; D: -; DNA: TGTGCCAGCAGCCATCCATGGGGCAATCAGCCCCAGCATTTT; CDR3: CASSHPWGNQPQHF
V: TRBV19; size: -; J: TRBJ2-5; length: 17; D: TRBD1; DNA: TGTGCCAGTAGTGTCTTGAGGGGACAGGGCAATCAAGAGACCCAGTACTTC; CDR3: CASSVLRGQGNQETQYF
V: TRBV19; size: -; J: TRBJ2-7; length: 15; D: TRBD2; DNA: TGTGCCAGTAGTATAGCCCAGCGGGAAGCCTACGAGCAGTACTTC; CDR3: CASSIAQREAYEQYF
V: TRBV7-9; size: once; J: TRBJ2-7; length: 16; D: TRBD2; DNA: TGTGCCAGCAGCAAAGCGGGAGTCCCAGTAGGTTACGAGCAGTACTTC; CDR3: CASSKAGVPVGYEQYF
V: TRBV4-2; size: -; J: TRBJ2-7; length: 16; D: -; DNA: TGTGCCAGCAGCCAAGCTCATCCCGAGAGCTCCTACGAGCAGTACTTC; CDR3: CASSQAHPESSYEQYF
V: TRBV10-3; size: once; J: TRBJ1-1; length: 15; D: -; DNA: TGTGCCATCAGCAAAAGAGACAGAGTGAACACTGAAGCTTTCTTT; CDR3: CAISKRDRVNTEAFF